This T cell receptor beta chain comes out of a study of T-cell memory formation after mild COVID-19. Employing constant-segment primers, 5'RACE generated TCR alpha and TCR beta cDNA libraries bearing sample barcodes and UMIs. TCRdb reanalysed the 5' RACE reads using MiXCR and keeps one entry per CDR3 protein. Of approximately 500,000 distinct CDR3 sequences in the sample, more than 20% were seen once. The CDR3 contains 17 residues. Germline V gives CDR1 MNHEY, CDR2 SVGAGI. V shed 2 bases, J shed 3 bases, and the junction held 5 bases outside the gene matches. The sample was PBMCs or a T cell subset sorted from them (not recorded which). The V call is TRBV6-5, the J call TRBJ2-1, with 12 nucleotides matching TRBD2. The TCR comes from an adult woman who had mild COVID-19 (a few samples of this study predate the infection). Cell type and time point are not known. The CDR3 here is CASSYPSGLAGYNEQFF. CDR3 nucleotide sequence: TGTGCCAGCAGTTACCCATCGGGACTAGCGGGCTACAATGAGCAGTTCTTC.